These 25 T cell receptor beta chains came from one sample sequenced in a study of shared clonotypes between healthy human individuals (dated by TCRdb to about 2020). Libraries were made using the immunoSEQ multiplex PCR assay. What TCRdb holds here is the immuneACCESS table cut down to in-frame rearrangements. Part of the clones is not present; checked against another copy, under half of the missing clones reflect an unresolved V gene, and the others are unexplained. In this sample the table shows about 480,000 clones, 75% to 85% of which occur a single time. 10% to 15% of the sample goes to the ten largest clones. Sequencing was performed on PBMCs. The receptors here all came from a woman aged 35 to 49 in good health. Some clones in this sample may be carry-over from other donors' samples.

This chain joins TRBV7-2 and TRBJ2-7, with 11 nucleotides matching TRBD2. The CDR3 is 17 amino acids. V was pared by 1 base and J by 4 bases, with 9 bases of the junction left unmatched. The germline V gene encodes CDR1 SGHTA and CDR2 FQGNSA. The chain's CDR3 is CASSLVGDLAGGYEQYF. The CDR3 DNA follows: TGTGCCAGCAGCTTAGTTGGCGACCTAGCGGGAGGTTACGAGCAGTACTTC.

The V gene is TRBV5-1, the J gene TRBJ1-2; D possibly corresponds to TRBD1 (5 bases). Trimming shortened V by 3 bases and J by 0 bases, and 9 bases separated the two germline ends. This CDR3 comprises 14 residues. CDR1 is SGHRS, CDR2 YFSETQ, per germline. CDR3 sequence reads: CASSSDTSNYGYTF. The CDR3 DNA sequence: TGCGCCAGCAGCTCGGACACCTCTAACTATGGCTACACCTTC.

The rearrangement uses TRBV2 and TRBJ2-1; D gene ambiguous. The CDR3 contains 14 residues. From germline, CDR1 is SNHLY and CDR2 FYNNEI. V dropped 2 bases and J dropped 9 bases, with 14 bases sitting between them. This CDR3 reads CASSEWSSNGEQFF. In DNA, the CDR3 is TGTGCCAGCAGTGAATGGAGCAGTAACGGTGAGCAGTTCTTC. Supplemented by reference TRBV2 and TRBJ2-1, the full variable domain reads EPEVTQTPSHQVTQMGQEVILRCVPISNHLYFYWYRQILGQKVEFLVSFYNNEISEKSEIFDDQFSVERPDGSNFTLKIRSTKLEDSAMYFCASSEWSSNGEQFFGPGTRLTVL.

The chain joins TRBV15 to TRBJ1-2, with TRBD1 matching over 8 bases. The length of the CDR3 is 13 residues. From germline, CDR1 is LNHNV and CDR2 YYDKDF (reference sequence). After removal of 1 base from V and 8 bases from J, the junction contained 3 bases not matched to a gene. The CDR3 sequence is CATSRAGGDGYTF. The CDR3 coding sequence is TGTGCCACCAGCAGAGCAGGGGGCGACGGCTACACCTTC. The full variable domain, in which reference TRBV15 and TRBJ1-2 provide the parts outside the CDR3, is DAMVIQNPRYQVTQFGKPVTLSCSQTLNHNVMYWYQQKSSQAPKLLFHYYDKDFNNEADTPDNFQSRRPNTSFCFLDIRSPGLGDTAMYLCATSRAGGDGYTFGSGTRLTVV.

This chain uses TRBV28 with TRBJ2-7; unclear D gene. Germline V gene sequence: CDR1 MDHEN, CDR2 SYDVKM. The CDR3 runs 11 residues. V dropped 10 bases and J dropped 2 bases, with 9 bases sitting between them. CDR3 DNA sequence: TGTGCCACCCAAGATACCTACGAGCAGTACTTC. It yields the protein CATQDTYEQYF.

This clone is medium-sized by share. The rearrangement links TRBV18 to TRBJ2-7; TRBD2 might be the D (5 bases). Germline CDR1 and CDR2: KGHSH and LQKENI. This CDR3 comprises 13 residues. Trimming took off 3 bases at V and 6 bases at J, with 12 bases between the two ends. The CDR3 sequence: CASSPARTGEQYF. The CDR3 DNA sequence: TGTGCCAGCTCACCCGCTCGGACTGGCGAGCAGTACTTC.

V and J are TRBV15 and TRBJ2-5, with 8 positions matching TRBD2. The CDR3 spans 16 residues. V dropped 5 bases and J dropped 5; count of bases not matched to a gene: 13. CDR1 LNHNV and CDR2 YYDKDF come from the germline V gene (reference sequence). The CDR3 nucleotides are TGTGCCACCAGCCTCCACAACGGACTAGCCGCGGAGACCCAGTACTTC. Amino acid sequence: CATSLHNGLAAETQYF.

The chain carries TRBV27 and TRBJ1-4; D is uncertain. From germline, CDR1 is MNHEY and CDR2 SMNVEV (reference sequence). The CDR3 is 14 residues long. V was pared by 4 bases and J by 4 bases, with 10 bases between. CDR3 sequence reads: CASSSGMLNEKLFF. Here the CDR3 DNA reads TGTGCCAGCAGTTCCGGGATGCTTAATGAAAAACTGTTTTTT.

The chain employs TRBV18 and TRBJ2-7; D ambiguous. V was pared by 5 bases and J by 0 bases, with 11 bases between. CDR3 length: 14 residues. Per the germline V gene, CDR1 is KGHSH and CDR2 is LQKENI. CDR3 region: CASSSLTLSYEQYF. The CDR3 coding sequence is TGTGCCAGCTCATCCCTGACCCTCTCCTACGAGCAGTACTTC.

J is TRBJ2-6 and V is TRBV19; D not resolved. Trimming removed 3 bases at V and 0 bases at J, with 12 bases between. Germline assignment: CDR1 LNHDA and CDR2 SQIVND (reference sequence). The CDR3 contains 17 residues. CDR3 DNA: TGTGCCAGTAGTATTGGTATGCAGTACTCTGGGGCCAACGTCCTGACTTTC. Encoded protein: CASSIGMQYSGANVLTF. Full variable domain (rest looked up from reference TRBV19 and TRBJ2-6): DGGITQSPKYLFRKEGQNVTLSCEQNLNHDAMYWYRQDPGQGLRLIYYSQIVNDFQKGDIAEGYSVSREKKESFPLTVTSAQKNPTAFYLCASSIGMQYSGANVLTFGAGSRLTVL.

The chain uses TRBV9 and TRBJ2-1, with D unresolved. The CDR3 has 15 amino acids. V was cut by 2 bases and J by 6 bases, with 15 bases left in between. Per germline, CDR1 SGDLS and CDR2 YYNGEE. The CDR3 sequence is CASSVTPTRGNEQFF. The DNA for the CDR3 is TGTGCCAGCAGCGTCACTCCAACCCGAGGCAATGAGCAGTTCTTC.

The chain's CDR3 is CASSSLQGYEQFF. CDR3 bases: TGTGCCAGCAGTTCCTTACAGGGCTATGAGCAGTTCTTC. This chain joins TRBV6-5 and TRBJ2-1; a possible D gene is TRBD1 (6 bases). The V end was cut by 4 bases, the J end by 8 bases, with 12 bases between. The CDR3 extends over 13 amino acids. The V gene's germline CDR1 is MNHEY and CDR2 SVGAGI.

This clone has a count of ten or more. The chain combines TRBV11-2 with TRBJ1-1; TRBD1 matches 10 bases. This CDR3 spans 13 amino acids. Per germline, CDR1 SGHAT and CDR2 FQNNGV. Trimming took 5 bases from V and 7 from J; bases not matched to a gene: 4. The CDR3 loop reads CASSGTGVVEAFF. Written as DNA, the CDR3 is TGTGCCAGCAGCGGGACAGGGGTGGTTGAAGCTTTCTTT. The whole variable domain, remainder taken from reference TRBV11-2 and TRBJ1-1, is EAGVAQSPRYKIIEKRQSVAFWCNPISGHATLYWYQQILGQGPKLLIQFQNNGVVDDSQLPKDRFSAERLKGVDSTLKIQPAKLEDSAVYLCASSGTGVVEAFFGQGTRLTVV.

This clone was observed at least ten times. The chain carries TRBV7-3 and TRBJ1-1, with no clear D. Germline V gene lookup returns CDR1 SGHTA and CDR2 FQGTGA. The germline V and J ends were trimmed by 1 base and 3 bases, with 9 bases remaining between them. The CDR3 sequence is 14 residues long. The CDR3 loop is CASSLIAGDTEAFF. In DNA form, the CDR3 reads TGTGCCAGCAGCTTAATAGCCGGTGACACTGAAGCTTTCTTT.

J is TRBJ2-2 and V is TRBV7-3, with D perhaps TRBD1 (6 bases). Trimming left V 4 bases short and J 2 bases short, with 14 bases between. The germline V gene encodes CDR1 SGHTA and CDR2 FQGTGA. The CDR3 length is 16 residues. The CDR3 DNA reads TGTGCCAGCAGCTCCGGGCCGGGACAAAACACCGGGGAGCTGTTTTTT. It encodes CASSSGPGQNTGELFF.

The J gene is TRBJ2-7, the V gene TRBV5-5; tentatively, D is TRBD1 (5 bases). Per germline, CDR1 SGHKS and CDR2 YYEKEE (reference sequence). Trimming pared 9 bases from V and 3 bases from J, leaving 19 bases between. The CDR3 consists of 14 residues. The CDR3 loop reads CAKRPRTLFYEQYF. The DNA of the CDR3 is TGTGCCAAACGTCCCCGGACACTGTTCTACGAGCAGTACTTC.

The chain links TRBV9 to TRBJ2-1; a weak D match, TRBD1 (7 bases). This CDR3 is built from 15 residues. Germline V gene data show CDR1 as SGDLS and CDR2 as YYNGEE. Trimming took 4 bases from V and 8 from J, leaving 19 bases between them. CDR3 nucleotide sequence: TGTGCCAGCAGCTCATATCACCAGGGGGAGGATGAGCAGTTCTTC. Amino acid sequence: CASSSYHQGEDEQFF.

The V and J genes are TRBV2 and TRBJ1-5; D unclear. V lost 0 bases and J lost 4, with 7 bases in between. Germline V gene sequence: CDR1 SNHLY, CDR2 FYNNEI. This CDR3 comprises 14 residues. The CDR3 region has the DNA TGTGCCAGCAGTGAAGCGTTTAAGAATCAGCCCCAGCATTTT. As protein: CASSEAFKNQPQHF.

The chain is built from TRBV6-1 and TRBJ2-1; D unclear. The CDR3 runs 13 residues. Germline loops: CDR1 MNHNS, CDR2 SASEGT. V lost 5 bases and J lost 9, with 14 bases in between. The CDR3 spells CASSPISASEQFF. DNA for the CDR3: TGTGCCAGCAGTCCTATCTCAGCGAGTGAGCAGTTCTTC.

The J gene is TRBJ2-2, the V gene TRBV7-3; maybe TRBD2 (5 bases). This CDR3 is built from 14 residues. In germline, CDR1 is SGHTA, CDR2 FQGTGA. The V end lost 5 bases, the J end lost 5 bases, and 12 bases lay between the germline ends. CDR3 loop: CASSRRRETGELFF. The CDR3 nucleotides are TGTGCCAGCAGCCGCCGTCGGGAAACCGGGGAGCTGTTTTTT.

V gene TRBV28 combines with J gene TRBJ2-7; D might be TRBD1 (5 bases). The V gene lost 3 bases and the J gene lost 3 bases, with 15 bases spanning the gap. CDR1 and CDR2 (germline): MDHEN, SYDVKM. This CDR3 comprises 15 residues. The CDR3 DNA sequence: TGTGCCAGCAGTTTTGTTACAGGTCCAGACTACGAGCAGTACTTC. Residues: CASSFVTGPDYEQYF.

This clone was counted only a few times. The chain couples TRBV30 to TRBJ1-1; D call uncertain. The CDR3 consists of 12 residues. CDR1 is GTSNPN, CDR2 SVGIG, per germline (reference sequence). V was trimmed by 6 bases and J by 2 bases, leaving 10 bases between them. This CDR3 is CACGRINTEAFF. CDR3 coding DNA: TGTGCCTGCGGACGGATAAACACTGAAGCTTTCTTT.

This clone was recorded many times. Other DNA sequences in the same sample also yield this CDR3. The rearrangement joins TRBV10-2 to TRBJ2-2; maybe TRBD1 (6 bases). The CDR3 runs to 14 residues. Trimming took 2 bases from V and 5 from J, leaving 9 bases between them. Germline CDR1 is WSHSY and CDR2 is SAAADI. The CDR3 loop reads CASSENRVTGELFF. The CDR3, as DNA: TGCGCCAGCAGTGAGAACAGGGTAACCGGGGAGCTGTTTTTT.

The V call is TRBV28, the J call TRBJ1-3; 7 bases line up with TRBD1. Germline assignment: CDR1 MDHEN and CDR2 SYDVKM. V gave up 8 bases and J gave up 6 bases; unmatched junction bases: 4. The CDR3 consists of 12 residues. CDR3 region: CASLGGENTIYF. The CDR3 DNA reads TGTGCCAGCCTAGGGGGCGAAAACACCATATATTTT.

In this sample, this clone turned up once. The rearrangement joins TRBV4-2 to TRBJ2-3; 9 nucleotides align to TRBD2. Looked up from germline, CDR1 is LGHNA and CDR2 is YNFKEQ. The trim removed 0 bases at V and 3 bases at J, leaving 10 bases unmatched. The CDR3 length is 18 residues. The CDR3 DNA is TGTGCCAGCAGCCAAGACGGGGCCCTTAGCGGGAGAACAGATACGCAGTATTTT. Its translation is CASSQDGALSGRTDTQYF.